Each of the 14 T cell receptor beta chains below was sequenced from the same sample in a study of blood T cell repertoires in COVID-19. Produced via immunoSEQ multiplex PCR; TCRdb's table is partial and in-frame only. The sample lists around 300,000 clones; about 90% were seen once. Sequenced input: PBMCs or T cells enriched from blood (not recorded which). The source of these receptors is a woman in her thirties who had recovered from COVID-19.

This clone was detected only once. This sequence joins TRBV4-1 and TRBJ1-1; TRBD1 is a possible D gene (6 bases). Germline V gene sequence: CDR1 MGHRA, CDR2 YSYEKL. The ends were cut back, 1 base at V and 4 bases at J, with 10 bases in the middle. The CDR3 runs to 14 residues. This chain's CDR3 is CASSQGTDFTEAFF. CDR3 DNA: TGCGCCAGCAGCCAAGGGACAGACTTCACTGAAGCTTTCTTT.

The V gene is TRBV18, the J gene TRBJ2-3, with a tentative D call TRBD2 (5 bases). V lost 1 base and J 1 base, leaving 12 bases between the germline ends. CDR3 length: 16 residues. CDR1 and CDR2 (germline): KGHSH, LQKENI. Written as DNA, the CDR3 is TGTGCCAGCTCACCACTTATGGCGGGCCGCACAGATACGCAGTATTTT. This translates into CASSPLMAGRTDTQYF.

The chain recombines TRBV6-2 or TRBV6-3 with TRBJ1-1, with D perhaps matching TRBD1 (6 bases). Looked up from germline, CDR1 is MNHEY and CDR2 is SVGEGT. The ends were cut back, 2 bases at V and 3 bases at J, with 7 bases in the middle. The CDR3 runs 13 residues. The CDR3 sequence is CASSYDRYTEAFF. CDR3 DNA: TGTGCCAGCAGTTACGACAGGTACACTGAAGCTTTCTTT.

The chain uses TRBV27 and TRBJ2-7; D possibly corresponds to TRBD2 (5 bases). The V end was cut by 5 bases, the J end by 2 bases, with 13 bases between. Per germline, CDR1 MNHEY and CDR2 SMNVEV (reference sequence). The CDR3 consists of 14 residues. The CDR3 loop reads CASSSGLRTYEQYF. The CDR3 DNA follows: TGTGCCAGCAGTAGCGGCTTGCGGACCTACGAGCAGTACTTC.

The chain combines TRBV3-1 (or the pseudogene TRBV3-2) with TRBJ1-6; TRBD1 agrees at 8 bases. With 1 base clipped from V and 4 bases from J, the junction kept 9 bases outside the gene matches. The CDR3 extends over 18 amino acids. Germline V gene lookup returns CDR1 LGHDT and CDR2 YNNKEL (reference sequence). The CDR3 loop reads CASSQASQGARYNSPLHF. The CDR3 nucleotides read TGTGCCAGCAGCCAAGCTTCGCAGGGGGCACGGTATAATTCACCCCTCCACTTT.

CDR3 protein: CASSLSTGSYEQYF. The CDR3 nucleotides read TGTGCCAGCAGCCTTTCGACTGGGAGCTACGAGCAGTACTTC. The chain recombines TRBV3-1 (or the pseudogene TRBV3-2) with TRBJ2-7; a possible D gene is TRBD2 (5 bases). Germline V CDR1 and CDR2: LGHDT, YNNKEL (reference sequence). The CDR3 loop spans 14 amino acids. The V end was cut by 4 bases, the J end by 3 bases, with 13 bases between.

The genes are TRBV5-5 and TRBJ2-7, with 9 bases lining up with TRBD1. Germline V CDR1 and CDR2: SGHKS, YYEKEE (reference sequence). Trimming cost V 1 base and J 5 bases; bases outside gene matches: 10. This CDR3 comprises 16 residues. CDR3 residues: CASSLPPPGQGHEQYF. The DNA of the CDR3 is TGTGCCAGCAGCTTGCCTCCGCCAGGACAGGGGCACGAGCAGTACTTC.

This chain uses TRBV6-2 or TRBV6-3 with TRBJ1-2; TRBD1 aligns across 7 bases. Germline assignment: CDR1 MNHEY and CDR2 SVGEGT. The CDR3 loop spans 13 amino acids. Trimming at V came to 6 bases and at J to 8 bases, leaving 9 bases not matched to a gene. The CDR3 DNA sequence: TGTGCCAGCAGCCCGGACAGGCGTGAGGGCTACACCTTC. Its translation is CASSPDRREGYTF.

Written as DNA, the CDR3 is TGTGCCACCAGCGGACAACCACGCCCGGGAGGGGAAAAACTGTTTTTT. It encodes CATSGQPRPGGEKLFF. The chain recombines TRBV15 with TRBJ1-4; D may be TRBD1 (5 bases). The CDR3 length is 16 residues. Trimming cost V 5 bases and J 8 bases, with 21 bases left between them. CDR1 and CDR2 from the germline V gene are LNHNV and YYDKDF (reference sequence).

The chain employs TRBV19 and TRBJ1-5; D is perhaps TRBD1 (5 bases). The CDR3 runs 15 residues. Trimming cost V 7 bases and J 6 bases, with 19 bases left between them. Germline assignment: CDR1 LNHDA and CDR2 SQIVND (reference sequence). The CDR3 loop reads CASTSLRSGGQPQHF. As DNA, the CDR3 is TGTGCCAGTACCTCACTACGTAGCGGGGGTCAGCCCCAGCATTTT.

The CDR3 protein is CASSARQGTGAGYGYTF. CDR3 sequence (DNA): TGTGCCAGCAGTGCCCGACAAGGGACAGGGGCGGGCTATGGCTACACCTTC. The chain recombines TRBV6-1 with TRBJ1-2, with TRBD1 identical over 10 bases. Germline-derived CDR1 and CDR2 are MNHNS and SASEGT. This CDR3 comprises 17 residues. V lost 4 bases, J lost 4 bases, and 12 bases stayed unmatched.

The chain employs TRBV10-3 and TRBJ2-2; tentatively, D is TRBD2 (6 bases). V lost 5 bases and J lost 0, with 10 bases in between. The germline CDR1 and CDR2 sequences are ENHRY and SYGVKD. The CDR3 length is 15 residues. The CDR3: CAISMGGANTGELFF. DNA for the CDR3: TGTGCCATCAGTATGGGGGGAGCGAACACCGGGGAGCTGTTTTTT.

This sequence joins TRBV29-1 and TRBJ2-1, with 7 positions matching TRBD1. CDR3 size: 20 residues. Trimming removed 3 bases from V and 0 bases from J; junction bases left unmatched: 20. The V gene's germline CDR1 is SQVTM and CDR2 ANQGSEA. CDR3: CSVDGDRLSRGFFSYNEQFF. DNA of the CDR3: TGCAGCGTTGACGGGGACAGACTTTCCCGAGGGTTTTTCTCCTACAATGAGCAGTTCTTC.

This chain joins TRBV5-8 and TRBJ1-3; the match to TRBD1 covers 7 bases. V was clipped by 1 base and J by 4 bases; unmatched bases: 2. Germline-derived CDR1 and CDR2 are SGHTS and YDEGEE. The CDR3 totals 14 residues. CDR3 DNA sequence: TGTGCCAGCAGCTTGAGGGGGCCCGGAAACACCATATATTTT. Translated: CASSLRGPGNTIYF.